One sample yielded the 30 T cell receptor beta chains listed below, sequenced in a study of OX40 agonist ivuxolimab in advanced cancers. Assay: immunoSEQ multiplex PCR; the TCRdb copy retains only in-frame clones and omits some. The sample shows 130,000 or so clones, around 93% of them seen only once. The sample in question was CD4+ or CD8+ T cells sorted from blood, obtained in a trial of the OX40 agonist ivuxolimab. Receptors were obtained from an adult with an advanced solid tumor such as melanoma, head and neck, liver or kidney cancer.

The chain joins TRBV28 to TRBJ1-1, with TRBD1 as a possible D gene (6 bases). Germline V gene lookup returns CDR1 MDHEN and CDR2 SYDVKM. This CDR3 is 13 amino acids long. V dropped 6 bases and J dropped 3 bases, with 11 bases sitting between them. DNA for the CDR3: TGTGCCAGCAGCCATAACAGGGACACTGAAGCTTTCTTT. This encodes CASSHNRDTEAFF.

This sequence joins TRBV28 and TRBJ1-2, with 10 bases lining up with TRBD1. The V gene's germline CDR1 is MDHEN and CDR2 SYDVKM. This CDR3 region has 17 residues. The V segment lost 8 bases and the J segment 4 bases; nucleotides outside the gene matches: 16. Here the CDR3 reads CASQSTGTGEFGYGYTF. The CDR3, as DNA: TGTGCCAGCCAATCGACGGGGACAGGGGAATTTGGCTATGGCTACACCTTC.

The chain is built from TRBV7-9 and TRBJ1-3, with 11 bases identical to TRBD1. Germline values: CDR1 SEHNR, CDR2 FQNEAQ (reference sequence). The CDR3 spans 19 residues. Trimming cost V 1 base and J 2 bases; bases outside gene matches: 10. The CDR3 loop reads CASSLVRTGTGGPGNTIYF. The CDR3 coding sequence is TGTGCCAGCAGCTTAGTAAGGACCGGGACAGGGGGTCCTGGAAACACCATATATTTT.

The CDR3 bases are TGCAGCGTTACCTCCGGGACAGGGAGTTCACCCCTCCACTTT. The encoded protein is CSVTSGTGSSPLHF. The chain is built from TRBV29-1 and TRBJ1-6, with 9 bases that match TRBD1. J was trimmed by 9 bases and V by 5 bases; bases with no gene match: 8. This CDR3 has 14 amino acids. The germline gives CDR1 SQVTM, CDR2 ANQGSEA.

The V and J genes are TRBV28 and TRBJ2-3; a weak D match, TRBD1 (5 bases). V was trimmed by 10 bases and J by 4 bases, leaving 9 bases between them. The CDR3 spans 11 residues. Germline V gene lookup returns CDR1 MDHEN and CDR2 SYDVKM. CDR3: CAIRVADTQYF. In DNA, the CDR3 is TGTGCCATCAGGGTGGCAGATACGCAGTATTTT.

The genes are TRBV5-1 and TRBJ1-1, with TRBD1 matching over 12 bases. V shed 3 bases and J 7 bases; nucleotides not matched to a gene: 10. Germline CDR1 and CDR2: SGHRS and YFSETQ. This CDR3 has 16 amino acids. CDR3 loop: CASSSSAGTGGGEAFF. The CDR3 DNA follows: TGCGCCAGCAGCTCCTCGGCCGGGACAGGGGGCGGTGAAGCTTTCTTT.

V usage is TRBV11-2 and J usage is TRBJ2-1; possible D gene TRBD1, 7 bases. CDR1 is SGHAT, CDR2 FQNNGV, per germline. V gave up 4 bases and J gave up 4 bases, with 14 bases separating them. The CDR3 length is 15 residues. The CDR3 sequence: CASSSGGQTYNEQFF. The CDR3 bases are TGTGCCAGCAGCTCAGGGGGGCAGACTTACAATGAGCAGTTCTTC.

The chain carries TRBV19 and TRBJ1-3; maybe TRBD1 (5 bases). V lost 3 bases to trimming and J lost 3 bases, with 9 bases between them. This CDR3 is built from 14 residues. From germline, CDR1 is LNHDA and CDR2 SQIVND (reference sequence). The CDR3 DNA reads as TGTGCCAGTAGTATTTCCAGGGATGGAAACACCATATATTTT. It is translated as CASSISRDGNTIYF.

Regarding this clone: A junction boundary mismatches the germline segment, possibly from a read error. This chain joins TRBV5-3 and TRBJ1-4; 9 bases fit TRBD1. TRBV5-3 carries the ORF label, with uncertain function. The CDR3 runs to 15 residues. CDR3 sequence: CARSWGTGTTEKLFF. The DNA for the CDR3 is TGTGCCAGAAGCTGGGGGACAGGGACTACTGAAAAACTGTTTTTT.

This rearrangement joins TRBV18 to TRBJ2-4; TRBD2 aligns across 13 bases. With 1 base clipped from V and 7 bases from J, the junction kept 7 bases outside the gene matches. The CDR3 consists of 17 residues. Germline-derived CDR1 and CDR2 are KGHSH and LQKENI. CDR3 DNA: TGTGCCAGCTCACCACTGGGGACTAGCGGGATGGGTAACATTCAGTACTTC. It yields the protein CASSPLGTSGMGNIQYF.

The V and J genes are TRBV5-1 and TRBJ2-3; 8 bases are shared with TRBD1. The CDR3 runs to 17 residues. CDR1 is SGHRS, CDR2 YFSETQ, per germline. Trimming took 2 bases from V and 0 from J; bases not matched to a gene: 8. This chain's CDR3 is CASSFGTGGSSTDTQYF. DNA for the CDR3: TGCGCCAGCAGCTTCGGAACAGGGGGTTCTAGCACAGATACGCAGTATTTT.

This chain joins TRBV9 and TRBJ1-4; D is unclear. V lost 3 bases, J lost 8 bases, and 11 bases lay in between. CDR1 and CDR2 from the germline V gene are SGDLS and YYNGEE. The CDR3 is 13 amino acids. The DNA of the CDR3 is TGTGCCAGCAGCGCGGGTGGAGGGGAAAAACTGTTTTTT. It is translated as CASSAGGGEKLFF.

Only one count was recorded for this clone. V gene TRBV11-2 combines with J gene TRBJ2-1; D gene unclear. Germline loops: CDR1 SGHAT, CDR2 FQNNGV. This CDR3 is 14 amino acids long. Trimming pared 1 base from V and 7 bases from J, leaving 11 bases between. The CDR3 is CASSLASGRNEQFF. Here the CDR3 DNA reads TGTGCCAGCAGCTTAGCCAGTGGCAGGAATGAGCAGTTCTTC.

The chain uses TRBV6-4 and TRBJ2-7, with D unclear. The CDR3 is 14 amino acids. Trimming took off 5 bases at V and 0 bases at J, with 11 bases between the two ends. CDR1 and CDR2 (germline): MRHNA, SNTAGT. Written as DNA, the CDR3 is TGTGCCAGCAGTAAAACAGTGATCTCCTACGAGCAGTACTTC. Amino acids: CASSKTVISYEQYF.

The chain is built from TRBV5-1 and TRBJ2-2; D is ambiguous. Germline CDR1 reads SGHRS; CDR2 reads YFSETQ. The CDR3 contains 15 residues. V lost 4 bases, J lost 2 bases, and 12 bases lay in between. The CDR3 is CASSPVVSNTGELFF. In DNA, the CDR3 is TGCGCCAGCAGCCCGGTAGTCAGCAACACCGGGGAGCTGTTTTTT.

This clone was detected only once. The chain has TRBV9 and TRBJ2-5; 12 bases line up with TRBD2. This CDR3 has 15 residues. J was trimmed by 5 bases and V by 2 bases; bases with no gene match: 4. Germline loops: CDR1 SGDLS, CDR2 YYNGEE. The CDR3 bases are TGTGCCAGCAGCGTCGGACTAGCGGGGCCCGAGACCCAGTACTTC. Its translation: CASSVGLAGPETQYF.

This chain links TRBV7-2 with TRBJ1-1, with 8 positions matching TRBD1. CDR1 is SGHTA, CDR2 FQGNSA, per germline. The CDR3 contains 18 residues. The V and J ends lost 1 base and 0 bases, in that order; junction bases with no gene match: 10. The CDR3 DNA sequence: TGTGCCAGCAGCTTAGAGGGAGGACAGGGAAGCGTGAACACTGAAGCTTTCTTT. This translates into CASSLEGGQGSVNTEAFF.

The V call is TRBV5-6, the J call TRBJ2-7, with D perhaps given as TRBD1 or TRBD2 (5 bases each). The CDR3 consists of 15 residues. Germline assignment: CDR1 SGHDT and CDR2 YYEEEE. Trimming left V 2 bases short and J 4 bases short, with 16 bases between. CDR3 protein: CASSFWGNVGYEQYF. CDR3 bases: TGTGCCAGCAGCTTTTGGGGGAACGTAGGTTACGAGCAGTACTTC.

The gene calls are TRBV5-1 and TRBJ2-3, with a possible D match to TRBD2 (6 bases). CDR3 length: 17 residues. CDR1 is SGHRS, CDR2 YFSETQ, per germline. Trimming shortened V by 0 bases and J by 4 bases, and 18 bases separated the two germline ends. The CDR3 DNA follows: TGCGCCAGCAGCTTGGATGGCGGGAACTCTCTGCCAGATACGCAGTATTTT. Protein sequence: CASSLDGGNSLPDTQYF.

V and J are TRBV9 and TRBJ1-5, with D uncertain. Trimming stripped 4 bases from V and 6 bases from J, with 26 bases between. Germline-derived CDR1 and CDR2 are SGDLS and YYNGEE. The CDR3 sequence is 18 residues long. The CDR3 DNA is TGTGCCAGCAGCTTAGATGACCCCTCGGGGAACTACGGTCAGCCCCAGCATTTT. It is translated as CASSLDDPSGNYGQPQHF.

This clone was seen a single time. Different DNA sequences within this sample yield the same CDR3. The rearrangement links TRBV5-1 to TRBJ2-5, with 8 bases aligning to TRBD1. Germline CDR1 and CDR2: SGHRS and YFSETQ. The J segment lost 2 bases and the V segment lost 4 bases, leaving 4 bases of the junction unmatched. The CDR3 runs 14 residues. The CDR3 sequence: CASSPRTGQETQYF. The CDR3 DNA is TGCGCCAGCAGCCCAAGGACAGGGCAAGAGACCCAGTACTTC.

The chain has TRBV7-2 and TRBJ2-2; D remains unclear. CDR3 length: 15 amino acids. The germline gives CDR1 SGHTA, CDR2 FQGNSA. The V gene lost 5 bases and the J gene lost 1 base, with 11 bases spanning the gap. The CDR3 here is CASSPDHMNTGELFF. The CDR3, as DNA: TGTGCCAGCAGCCCCGACCACATGAACACCGGGGAGCTGTTTTTT.

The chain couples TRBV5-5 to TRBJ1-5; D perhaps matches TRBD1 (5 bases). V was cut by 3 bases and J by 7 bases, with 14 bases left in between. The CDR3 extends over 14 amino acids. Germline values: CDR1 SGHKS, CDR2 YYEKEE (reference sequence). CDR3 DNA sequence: TGTGCCAGCAGCTCGGGGGTCGTCGGCCAGCCCCAGCATTTT. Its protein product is CASSSGVVGQPQHF.

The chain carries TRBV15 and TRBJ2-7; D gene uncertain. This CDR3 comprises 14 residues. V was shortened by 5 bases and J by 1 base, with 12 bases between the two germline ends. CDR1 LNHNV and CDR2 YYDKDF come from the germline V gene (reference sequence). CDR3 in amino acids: CATSPGTSSYEQYF. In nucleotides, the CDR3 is TGTGCCACCAGCCCCGGCACGTCTTCCTACGAGCAGTACTTC.

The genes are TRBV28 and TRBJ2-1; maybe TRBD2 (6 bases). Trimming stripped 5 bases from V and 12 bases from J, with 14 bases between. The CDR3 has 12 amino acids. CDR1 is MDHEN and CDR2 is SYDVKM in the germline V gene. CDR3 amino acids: CASSPRRRGQFF. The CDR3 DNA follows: TGTGCCAGCAGTCCGAGGAGGAGGGGGCAGTTCTTC. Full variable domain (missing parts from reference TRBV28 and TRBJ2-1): DVKVTQSSRYLVKRTGEKVFLECVQDMDHENMFWYRQDPGLGLRLIYFSYDVKMKEKGDIPEGYSVSREKKERFSLILESASTNQTSMYLCASSPRRRGQFFGPGTRLTVL.

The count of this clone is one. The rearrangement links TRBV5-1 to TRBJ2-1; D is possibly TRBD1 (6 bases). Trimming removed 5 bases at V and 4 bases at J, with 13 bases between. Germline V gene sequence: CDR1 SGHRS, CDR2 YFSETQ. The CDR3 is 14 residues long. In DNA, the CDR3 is TGCGCCAGCAGTATGGGGGACACATACAATGAGCAGTTCTTC. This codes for CASSMGDTYNEQFF.

In DNA, the CDR3 is TGTGCCAGCAACCCTTGGGCAGGGAGGGTCTACACCTTC. Its protein is CASNPWAGRVYTF. V gene TRBV6-1 combines with J gene TRBJ1-2, with D possibly matching TRBD1 (5 bases). V lost 7 bases to trimming and J lost 10 bases, with 19 bases between them. This CDR3 is built from 13 residues. Looked up from germline, CDR1 is MNHNS and CDR2 is SASEGT.

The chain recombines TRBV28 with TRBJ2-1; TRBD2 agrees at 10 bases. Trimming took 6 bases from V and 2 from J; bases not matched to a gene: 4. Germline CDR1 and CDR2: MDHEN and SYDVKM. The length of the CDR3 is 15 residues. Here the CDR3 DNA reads TGTGCCAGCAGCCTGCTAGCGGGAGCCTACAATGAGCAGTTCTTC. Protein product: CASSLLAGAYNEQFF.

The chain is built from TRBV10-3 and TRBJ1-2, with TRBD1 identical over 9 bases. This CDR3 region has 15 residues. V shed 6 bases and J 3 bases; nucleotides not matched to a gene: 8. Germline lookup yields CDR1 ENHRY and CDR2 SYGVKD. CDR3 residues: CAISLDRGIDYGYTF. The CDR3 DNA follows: TGTGCCATCAGCTTAGACAGGGGGATTGACTATGGCTACACCTTC.

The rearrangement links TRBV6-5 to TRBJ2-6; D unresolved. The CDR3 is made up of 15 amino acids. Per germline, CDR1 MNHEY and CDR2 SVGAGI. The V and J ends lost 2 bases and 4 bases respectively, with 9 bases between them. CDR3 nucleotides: TGTGCCAGCAGTTACACCGGGTCCGGGGCCAACGTCCTGACTTTC. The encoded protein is CASSYTGSGANVLTF.